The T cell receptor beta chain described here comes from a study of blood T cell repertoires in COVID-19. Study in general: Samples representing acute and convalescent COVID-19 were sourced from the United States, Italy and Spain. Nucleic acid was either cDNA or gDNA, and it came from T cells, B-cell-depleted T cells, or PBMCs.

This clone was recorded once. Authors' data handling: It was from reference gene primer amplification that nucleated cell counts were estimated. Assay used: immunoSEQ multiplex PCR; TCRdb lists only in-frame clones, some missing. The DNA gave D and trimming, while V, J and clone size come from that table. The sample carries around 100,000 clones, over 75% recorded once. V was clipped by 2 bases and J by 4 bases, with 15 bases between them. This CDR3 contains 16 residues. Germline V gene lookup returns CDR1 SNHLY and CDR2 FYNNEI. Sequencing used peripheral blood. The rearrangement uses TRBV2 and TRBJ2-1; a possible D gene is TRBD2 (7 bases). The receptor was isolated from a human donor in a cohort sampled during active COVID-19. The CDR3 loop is CASSEWGGGRYNEQFF. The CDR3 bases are TGTGCCAGCAGTGAATGGGGCGGGGGCAGGTACAATGAGCAGTTCTTC.